The entry that follows covers one T cell receptor (beta chain) sequence. What it recognizes is unknown. In TCRdb, the 5' RACE reads were re-called with MiXCR into one record per CDR3 protein. Of fewer than 200,000 distinct CDR3 sequences listed, roughly 20% are singletons. V gave up 0 bases and J gave up 1 base, with 10 bases separating them. Germline V gene sequence: CDR1 SGHRS, CDR2 YFSETQ. This CDR3 region has 15 residues. The data originate from a study of CD8 T cells in ankylosing spondylitis. General study points: Certain motif variants had earlier appeared in reactive arthritis synovial fluid and blood.

The gene calls are TRBV5-1 and TRBJ2-5, with unresolved D. The clonotype originates from a male donor under 30 with ankylosing spondylitis or in good health (not recorded which). The sample comprised blood, either unsorted or a sorted T cell fraction (not recorded which). CDR3 in amino acids: CASSLATSIQETQYF. The CDR3 coding sequence is TGCGCCAGCAGCTTGGCTACATCTATCCAAGAGACCCAGTACTTC.